Following are 32 T cell receptor beta chains from one sample sequenced in a study of blood T cell repertoires in COVID-19. Repertoires were generated with immunoSEQ multiplex PCR, while TCRdb's copy carries only in-frame clones and drops some. The top ten clones hold around 11% of a sample with around 24,000 clones, roughly 89% of them seen once. The specimen sequenced was peripheral blood. The receptors were sampled from a man between 65 and 85 years old with acute or convalescent COVID-19.

The chain carries TRBV11-2 and TRBJ2-7, with TRBD1 matching over 7 bases. The CDR3 runs 15 residues. The ends lost 6 bases at V and 2 bases at J; junction bases unmatched: 10. The germline CDR1 and CDR2 sequences are SGHAT and FQNNGV. CDR3 sequence: CASSEDRQTTYEQYF. The DNA of the CDR3 is TGTGCCAGCAGTGAGGACAGGCAGACCACCTACGAGCAGTACTTC.

The chain is built from TRBV5-1 and TRBJ2-3; the D gene is possibly TRBD2 (5 bases). V lost 4 bases to trimming and J lost 2 bases, with 8 bases between them. The length of the CDR3 is 13 residues. From germline, CDR1 is SGHRS and CDR2 YFSETQ. The CDR3 DNA follows: TGCGCCAGCAGCGGGGAGAACACAGATACGCAGTATTTT. Residues: CASSGENTDTQYF.

J is TRBJ2-2 and V is TRBV27; unclear D gene. Germline CDR1 reads MNHEY; CDR2 reads SMNVEV (reference sequence). V was cut by 4 bases and J by 0 bases, with 6 bases left in between. This CDR3 is 14 amino acids long. The CDR3 nucleotides read TGTGCCAGCAGTTCCCCCTCGAACACCGGGGAGCTGTTTTTT. Translating gives CASSSPSNTGELFF.

The V call is TRBV5-6, the J call TRBJ2-3; the match to TRBD2 covers 10 bases. CDR3 size: 17 residues. CDR1 is SGHDT, CDR2 YYEEEE, per germline. V lost 0 bases and J lost 3; bases outside the gene matches: 7. CDR3 sequence: CASSLGGLAGVTDTQYF. The CDR3 region has the DNA TGTGCCAGCAGCTTGGGAGGGCTAGCGGGAGTTACAGATACGCAGTATTTT.

The chain links TRBV19 to TRBJ1-1, with D possibly TRBD1 on 5 matching bases. Trimming removed 5 bases at V and 2 bases at J, with 15 bases between. Germline V lookup: CDR1 LNHDA, CDR2 SQIVND (reference sequence). The CDR3 is 15 residues long. CDR3: CASSPRWQGNTEAFF. CDR3 nucleotides: TGTGCCAGTAGTCCTCGTTGGCAGGGAAACACTGAAGCTTTCTTT.

Note on this clone: The same CDR3 also results from other DNA sequences found in this sample. This chain connects TRBV27 to TRBJ2-2; 9 positions agree with TRBD1. This CDR3 is built from 15 residues. The V and J ends lost 3 bases and 5 bases, in that order; junction bases with no gene match: 4. Germline-derived CDR1 and CDR2 are MNHEY and SMNVEV (reference sequence). CDR3 amino acids: CASSLDRGGTGELFF. The CDR3 nucleotides read TGTGCCAGCAGTTTGGACAGGGGAGGGACCGGGGAGCTGTTTTTT.

This chain links TRBV6-2 or TRBV6-3 with TRBJ1-1; TRBD1 matches 7 bases. Germline assignment: CDR1 MNHEY and CDR2 SVGEGT. The trim removed 5 bases at V and 1 base at J, leaving 4 bases unmatched. The length of the CDR3 is 14 residues. The CDR3 region is CASSRQGSNTEAFF. CDR3 DNA sequence: TGTGCCAGCAGTCGACAGGGATCGAACACTGAAGCTTTCTTT.

V is TRBV28 and J is TRBJ1-5, with TRBD1 matching 9 bases. The CDR3 has 13 residues. Germline V gene data show CDR1 as MDHEN and CDR2 as SYDVKM. Unmatched junction bases numbered 4, after V lost 6 bases and J lost 7 bases. CDR3 coding DNA: TGTGCCAGCAGGGGGGACAGGGACCAGCCCCAGCATTTT. As protein: CASRGDRDQPQHF. Full variable domain (rest looked up from reference TRBV28 and TRBJ1-5): DVKVTQSSRYLVKRTGEKVFLECVQDMDHENMFWYRQDPGLGLRLIYFSYDVKMKEKGDIPEGYSVSREKKERFSLILESASTNQTSMYLCASRGDRDQPQHFGDGTRLSIL.

This sequence joins TRBV18 and TRBJ2-7; a possible D gene is TRBD2 (5 bases). The CDR3 is 14 residues long. Between the trimmed V and J ends, which lost 0 bases and 4 bases, there was a span of 10 bases. Germline V gene sequence: CDR1 KGHSH, CDR2 LQKENI. In DNA form, the CDR3 reads TGTGCCAGCTCACCACCCGACTCGGGATACGAGCAGTACTTC. Protein product: CASSPPDSGYEQYF.

The V gene is TRBV28, the J gene TRBJ2-7; D gene ambiguous. Germline loops: CDR1 MDHEN, CDR2 SYDVKM. Trimming removed 3 bases at V and 5 bases at J, with 8 bases between. This CDR3 region has 12 residues. The CDR3 DNA reads as TGTGCCAGCAGTTTGCGAGTGGACGAGCAGTACTTC. Protein product: CASSLRVDEQYF.

J is TRBJ2-1 and V is TRBV5-4; 10 positions agree with TRBD2. The trim removed 4 bases at V and 5 bases at J, leaving 6 bases unmatched. CDR3 length equals 15 residues. Germline lookup yields CDR1 SGHNT and CDR2 YYREEE (reference sequence). CDR3 nucleotide sequence: TGTGCCAGCAGCCAGGTCCTAGCGGGAGACAATGAGCAGTTCTTC. Protein product: CASSQVLAGDNEQFF.

There are a few counts of this clone. The J gene is TRBJ2-1, the V gene TRBV18, with 8 bases fitting TRBD1. Trimming removed 4 bases from V and 8 bases from J; junction bases left unmatched: 22. Per germline, CDR1 KGHSH and CDR2 LQKENI. This CDR3 is 19 amino acids long. The CDR3 nucleotides read TGTGCCAGCTCACAGTCGACAGGGGTAAGCCCAGGGGGCTTGGATGAGCAGTTCTTC. This encodes CASSQSTGVSPGGLDEQFF.

The rearrangement joins TRBV18 to TRBJ1-4; TRBD1 might be the D (6 bases). Germline CDR1 KGHSH, CDR2 LQKENI. CDR3 length: 14 amino acids. The V and J ends lost 6 bases and 5 bases respectively, with 13 bases between them. For the CDR3, the DNA is TGTGCCAGCTCCCGAGCGGGGGCAAATGAAAAACTGTTTTTT. Translating it yields CASSRAGANEKLFF.

The chain combines TRBV27 with TRBJ2-7; D is undetermined. From germline, CDR1 is MNHEY and CDR2 SMNVEV (reference sequence). V was clipped by 5 bases and J by 3 bases, with 11 bases between them. The CDR3 loop spans 13 amino acids. As DNA, the CDR3 is TGTGCCAGCAGTGCGGATTTAGGCTACGAGCAGTACTTC. This gives the protein CASSADLGYEQYF.

The chain combines TRBV5-6 with TRBJ2-1; 7 bases line up with TRBD2. CDR3 length: 15 residues. The germline V gene encodes CDR1 SGHDT and CDR2 YYEEEE. J gave up 8 bases and V 4 bases, and 12 bases lay outside the gene matches. The CDR3 sequence is CASSHTSASGDEQFF. The CDR3 region has the DNA TGTGCCAGCAGCCACACTAGCGCGAGCGGCGATGAGCAGTTCTTC.

CDR3 coding DNA: TGTGCCAGCAGTCCAAGGACAGGGATGAACACTGAAGCTTTCTTT. It translates to CASSPRTGMNTEAFF. The chain combines TRBV27 with TRBJ1-1, with TRBD1 matching over 8 bases. Germline CDR1 and CDR2: MNHEY and SMNVEV (reference sequence). This CDR3 has 15 amino acids. With V trimmed by 5 bases and J by 0 bases, 5 bases remained unmatched.

The chain combines TRBV11-1 with TRBJ2-3; D not certain. Trimming removed 0 bases at V and 1 base at J, with 8 bases between. The CDR3 is 15 residues long. Germline values: CDR1 SGHAT, CDR2 FQDESV (reference sequence). The CDR3 nucleotides are TGTGCCAGCAGCTTAGCCTCCCGGGGCACAGATACGCAGTATTTT. Protein: CASSLASRGTDTQYF.

V gene TRBV4-3 combines with J gene TRBJ1-5; a weak D match, TRBD1 (5 bases). V lost 0 bases and J lost 4, with 13 bases in between. CDR3 length equals 16 residues. CDR1 LGHNA and CDR2 YSLEER come from the germline V gene. CDR3 in DNA: TGCGCCAGCAGCCAAGATCTAGGGGCCAATAATCAGCCCCAGCATTTT. It yields the protein CASSQDLGANNQPQHF.

DNA of the CDR3: TGTGCCAGCAGCTTAACAAACTACGAGCAGTACTTC. This encodes CASSLTNYEQYF. This chain uses TRBV7-9 with TRBJ2-7; D is unresolved. With 2 bases removed from V and 3 bases from J, the gap between germline ends came to 5 bases. The CDR3 consists of 12 residues. Germline lookup yields CDR1 SEHNR and CDR2 FQNEAQ (reference sequence).

This chain links TRBV4-3 with TRBJ1-4, with D tentatively TRBD1 (6 bases). Between the trimmed V and J ends, which lost 1 base and 3 bases, there was a span of 12 bases. The CDR3 length is 16 residues. Germline V lookup: CDR1 LGHNA, CDR2 YSLEER. The CDR3 DNA is TGCGCCAGCAGCCAAGCCGCTGGGACACCTAATGAAAAACTGTTTTTT. This codes for CASSQAAGTPNEKLFF.

The V gene is TRBV7-2, the J gene TRBJ1-3, with D possibly being TRBD1 (5 bases). Trimming removed 5 bases at V and 0 bases at J, with 8 bases between. Germline assignment: CDR1 SGHTA and CDR2 FQGNSA. The CDR3 runs 14 residues. CDR3 in amino acids: CASSHDSSGNTIYF. CDR3 DNA: TGTGCCAGCAGCCACGACAGCTCTGGAAACACCATATATTTT.

V gene TRBV27 combines with J gene TRBJ2-3; 12 nucleotides align to TRBD2. From germline, CDR1 is MNHEY and CDR2 SMNVEV (reference sequence). CDR3 length: 14 residues. Trimming cost V 5 bases and J 3 bases; bases outside gene matches: 0. The CDR3 coding sequence is TGTGCCAGCAGTGGGACTAGCGGGACAGATACGCAGTATTTT. Amino acid sequence: CASSGTSGTDTQYF.

This clone was observed once. The J gene is TRBJ1-2, the V gene TRBV5-4, with TRBD1 identical over 7 bases. CDR3 size: 15 residues. CDR1 and CDR2 (germline): SGHNT, YYREEE (reference sequence). With 3 bases clipped from V and 3 bases from J, the junction kept 8 bases outside the gene matches. CDR3 nucleotides: TGTGCCAGCAGCTCCCCGGGACAGAGTTACTATGGCTACACCTTC. This gives the protein CASSSPGQSYYGYTF.

This chain uses TRBV28 with TRBJ1-4, with TRBD1 matching 7 bases. V shed 11 bases, J shed 0 bases, and the junction held 9 bases outside the gene matches. This CDR3 spans 15 amino acids. CDR1 and CDR2 from the germline V gene are MDHEN and SYDVKM. CDR3 DNA sequence: TGTGCCTCTCAGCAGGGGGGTGCAACTAATGAAAAACTGTTTTTT. This translates into CASQQGGATNEKLFF.

The genes are TRBV7-3 and TRBJ1-6; 10 nucleotides line up with TRBD1. With 6 bases clipped from V and 6 bases from J, the junction kept 2 bases outside the gene matches. CDR1 is SGHTA, CDR2 FQGTGA, per germline. The CDR3 has 14 amino acids. The CDR3 DNA is TGTGCCAGCAGTTGGGACAGGGGTAATTCACCCCTCCACTTT. Amino acids: CASSWDRGNSPLHF.

This sequence joins TRBV6-5 and TRBJ2-7, with TRBD1 matching 9 bases. The CDR3 is 14 residues long. The V and J ends lost 8 bases and 0 bases, in that order; junction bases with no gene match: 5. Germline V gives CDR1 MNHEY, CDR2 SVGAGI. The CDR3 DNA follows: TGTGCCAGCGGAAAGACAGGGGGCTCCTACGAGCAGTACTTC. Its translation: CASGKTGGSYEQYF.

The V call is TRBV24-1, the J call TRBJ2-6; the match to TRBD2 covers 9 bases. The CDR3 runs to 20 residues. CDR1 KGHDR and CDR2 SFDVKD come from the germline V gene. Trimming took 4 bases from V and 4 from J; bases not matched to a gene: 16. CDR3 sequence (DNA): TGTGCCACCAGTGAAACTCCCGGGACTAGCTCCCCCGCGGGGGCCAACGTCCTGACTTTC. Amino acid sequence: CATSETPGTSSPAGANVLTF.

The V call is TRBV9, the J call TRBJ2-7, with D possibly matching TRBD2 (6 bases). Germline assignment: CDR1 SGDLS and CDR2 YYNGEE. The length of the CDR3 is 15 residues. V lost 0 bases and J 0 bases, leaving 10 bases between the germline ends. CDR3 sequence: CASSVAGASSYEQYF. The CDR3 DNA sequence: TGTGCCAGCAGCGTAGCGGGAGCCTCCTCCTACGAGCAGTACTTC.

This clone occurred a few times. The rearrangement joins TRBV5-1 to TRBJ2-1; 11 bases map to TRBD2. There are 17 residues in the CDR3. Germline lookup yields CDR1 SGHRS and CDR2 YFSETQ. Unmatched junction bases numbered 10, after V lost 3 bases and J lost 5 bases. Written as DNA, the CDR3 is TGCGCCAGCAGCTCCGCGGGTACTAGCGGGAGCGACAATGAGCAGTTCTTC. Translated: CASSSAGTSGSDNEQFF.

The chain joins TRBV4-3 to TRBJ1-6; D is possibly TRBD1 (5 bases). Germline values: CDR1 LGHNA, CDR2 YSLEER. V was pared by 0 bases and J by 6 bases, with 12 bases between. The CDR3 is made up of 16 amino acids. CDR3 loop: CASSQDVDSINSPLHF. In nucleotides, the CDR3 is TGCGCCAGCAGCCAAGATGTAGACAGCATTAATTCACCCCTCCACTTT.

This chain uses TRBV6-2 or TRBV6-3 with TRBJ2-5; 14 nucleotides agree with TRBD2. V dropped 0 bases and J dropped 1; count of bases not matched to a gene: 1. CDR3 size: 17 residues. Germline values: CDR1 MNHEY, CDR2 SVGEGT. The DNA for the CDR3 is TGTGCCAGCAGTTACTCGACTAGCGGGAGGGCCCAAGAGACCCAGTACTTC. Protein sequence: CASSYSTSGRAQETQYF.

The rearrangement uses TRBV7-9 and TRBJ2-5; 8 nucleotides align to TRBD1. The CDR3 totals 14 residues. V gave up 5 bases and J gave up 4 bases; unmatched junction bases: 6. Germline V lookup: CDR1 SEHNR, CDR2 FQNEAQ (reference sequence). The CDR3 sequence: CASSRYRGSETQYF. CDR3 in DNA: TGTGCCAGCAGCCGCTACAGGGGGTCAGAGACCCAGTACTTC. The full variable domain, its missing parts supplied by reference TRBV7-9 and TRBJ2-5, is DTGVSQNPRHKITKRGQNVTFRCDPISEHNRLYWYRQTLGQGPEFLTYFQNEAQLEKSRLLSDRFSAERPKGSFSTLEIQRTEQGDSAMYLCASSRYRGSETQYFGPGTRLLVL.